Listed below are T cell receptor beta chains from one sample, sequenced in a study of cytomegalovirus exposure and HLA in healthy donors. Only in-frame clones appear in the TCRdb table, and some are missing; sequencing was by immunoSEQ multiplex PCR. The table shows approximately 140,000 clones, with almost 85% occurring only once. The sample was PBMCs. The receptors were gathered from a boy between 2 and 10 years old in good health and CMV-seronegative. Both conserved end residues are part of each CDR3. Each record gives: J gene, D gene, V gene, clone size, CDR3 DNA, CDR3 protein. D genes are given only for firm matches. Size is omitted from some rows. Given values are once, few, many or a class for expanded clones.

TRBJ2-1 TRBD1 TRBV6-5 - TGTGCCAGCAGTTATACAGGGGACTCCTACAATGAGCAGTTCTTC CASSYTGDSYNEQFF
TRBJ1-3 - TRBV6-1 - TGTGCCAGCAGTGAAGCAGTCAGTACCTCTGGAAACACCATATATTTT CASSEAVSTSGNTIYF
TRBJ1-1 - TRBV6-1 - TGTGCCAGCAGTGAAACTGTGAACACTGAAGCTTTCTTT CASSETVNTEAFF
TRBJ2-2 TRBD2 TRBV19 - TGTGCCAGTACCTCCGCGGGAGGGGCCAACACCGGGGAGCTGTTTTTT CASTSAGGANTGELFF
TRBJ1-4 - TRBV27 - TGTGCCAGCAGTCCCCCGGGAGCAGGAATGAATGAAAAACTGTTTTTT CASSPPGAGMNEKLFF
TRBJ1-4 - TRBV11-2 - TGTGCCAGCAGACGGTCCGTACAGGGAGCTAATGAAAAACTGTTTTTT CASRRSVQGANEKLFF
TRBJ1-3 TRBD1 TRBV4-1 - TGCGCCAGCAGCCAAGCCCGGACAGGGGATGGAAACACCATATATTTT CASSQARTGDGNTIYF
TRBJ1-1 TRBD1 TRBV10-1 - TGCGCCAGCAAAGACAGGGGGAACACTGAAGCTTTCTTT CASKDRGNTEAFF
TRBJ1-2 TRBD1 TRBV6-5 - TGTGCCAGCAGTCTCCCAGGACAGGGGGATGGCTACACCTTC CASSLPGQGDGYTF
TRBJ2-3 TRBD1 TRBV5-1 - TGCGCCAGCAGCTTGGCCGACAGGGGTTCTAGCACAGATACGCAGTATTTT CASSLADRGSSTDTQYF
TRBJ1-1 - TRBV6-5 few TGTGCCAGCAGTCCCGGGGGGAACACTGAAGCTTTCTTT CASSPGGNTEAFF
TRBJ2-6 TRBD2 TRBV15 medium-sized TGTGCCACCAGCCCCAGCCAGAGCGGGAACGGACCTGGGGCCAACGTCCTGACTTTC CATSPSQSGNGPGANVLTF
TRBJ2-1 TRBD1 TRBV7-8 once TGTGCCAGCAGCTGGGACAGGGAGAAAGGTGTGGTACGGGTGTTCTTC CASSWDREKGVVRVFF
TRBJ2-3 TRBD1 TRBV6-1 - TGTGCCAGCAGGGATGACAGGGGGCAAGATACGCAGTATTTT CASRDDRGQDTQYF
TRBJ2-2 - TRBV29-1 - TGCAGCGTTGAACAGGGGACCGGGGAGCTGTTTTTT CSVEQGTGELFF
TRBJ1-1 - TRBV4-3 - TGCGCCAGCAGCCAAGACCCAGATCTGAACACTGAAGCTTTCTTT CASSQDPDLNTEAFF
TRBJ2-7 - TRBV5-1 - TGCGCCAGCGAGGCGGGCTACCCCGGCTACGAGCAGTACTTC CASEAGYPGYEQYF
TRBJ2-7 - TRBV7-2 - TGTGCCAGCAGTCCCGGACTTCTCTCCTACGAGCAGTACTTC CASSPGLLSYEQYF
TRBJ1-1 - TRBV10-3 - TGTGCCATCAGTGAGACAGGCATGAACACTGAAGCTTTCTTT CAISETGMNTEAFF
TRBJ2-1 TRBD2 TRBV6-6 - TGTGCCAGCAGTTACCTAGCGGGGGGGGATGAGCAGTTCTTC CASSYLAGGDEQFF
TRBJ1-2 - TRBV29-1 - TGCAGCGTTCCTTTTGGGGCGCTTTGGGGTGGCTACACCTTC CSVPFGALWGGYTF
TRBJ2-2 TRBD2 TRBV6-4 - TGTGCCAGCAGTGACGGGAGCGGGGCCGGGGAGCTGTTTTTT CASSDGSGAGELFF
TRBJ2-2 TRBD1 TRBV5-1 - TGCGCCAGCAGCTTGCAGGGGGCGAACACCGGGGAGCTGTTTTTT CASSLQGANTGELFF
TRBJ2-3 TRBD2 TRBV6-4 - TGTGCCAGCAGTGAGTCAGTAGCGGGGGGGAGCACAGATACGCAGTATTTT CASSESVAGGSTDTQYF
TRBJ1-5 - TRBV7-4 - TGTGCCAGCAGCCCCCCTCGGGTCGGCCAGCCCCAGCATTTT CASSPPRVGQPQHF
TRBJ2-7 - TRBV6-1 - TGTGCCAGCAGCCATGCGGGACAGCATTACGAGCAGTACTTC CASSHAGQHYEQYF
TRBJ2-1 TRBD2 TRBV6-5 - TGTGCCAGCCTAGCGGGAGACTCCTACAATGAGCAGTTCTTC CASLAGDSYNEQFF
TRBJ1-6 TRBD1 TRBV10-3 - TGTGCCATCAGTCAGGGGGCCAGGAGCTCCTATAATTCACCCCTCCACTTT CAISQGARSSYNSPLHF
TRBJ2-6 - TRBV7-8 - TGTGCCAGCAGCTCGTTACCGGGAACCGGAACAGGGGCCAACGTCCTGACTTTC CASSSLPGTGTGANVLTF
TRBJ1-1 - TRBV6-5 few TGTGCCAGCTCCTATCCCGGACTAAACACTGAAGCTTTCTTT CASSYPGLNTEAFF
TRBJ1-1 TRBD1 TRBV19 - TGTGCCAGTAGCATCTCACGACAGGGCGGCACTGAAGCTTTCTTT CASSISRQGGTEAFF
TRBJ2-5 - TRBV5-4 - TGTGCCAGCAGCTTGGGTAGTTCAGAGACCCAGTACTTC CASSLGSSETQYF
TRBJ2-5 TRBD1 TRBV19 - TGTGCCAGTAGTAGGGGCAGCCTCAGGGGGGAGACCCAGTACTTC CASSRGSLRGETQYF
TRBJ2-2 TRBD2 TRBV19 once TGTGCCAGTAGTAGACTAGCGGCGAACACCGGGGAGCTGTTTTTT CASSRLAANTGELFF
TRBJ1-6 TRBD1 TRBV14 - TGTGCCAGCAGCCCTCGGACAGGGGAGGATAATCCACCCCTCCACTTT CASSPRTGEDNPPLHF
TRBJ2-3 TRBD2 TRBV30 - TGTGCCTGGAGCACCGGGACTAGCGGACTAGATACGCAGTATTTT CAWSTGTSGLDTQYF
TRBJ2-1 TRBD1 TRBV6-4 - TGTGCCAGCAGCCCGGGACAGGACAACAATGAGCAGTTCTTC CASSPGQDNNEQFF
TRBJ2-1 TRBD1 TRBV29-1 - TGCAGCGTCCCGGACAGGGGGGATGAGCAGTTCTTC CSVPDRGDEQFF
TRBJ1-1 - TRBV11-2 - TGTGCCAGCAGCCCCACTATTATGACAGTTGAAGCTTTCTTT CASSPTIMTVEAFF
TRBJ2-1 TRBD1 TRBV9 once TGTGCCAGCAGCCTCTGGACAGGGAGCTACAATGAGCAGTTCTTC CASSLWTGSYNEQFF
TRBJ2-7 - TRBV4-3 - TGCGCCAGCAGCCAAGATTCTGGCTCCACACCCTCCTACGAGCAGTACTTC CASSQDSGSTPSYEQYF
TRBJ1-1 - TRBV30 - TGTGCCTGGGAACCCGGGACTGGGGGGACTGAAGCTTTCTTT CAWEPGTGGTEAFF
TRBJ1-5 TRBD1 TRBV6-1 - TGTGCCAGCAGTGCCCACCCCGGGACAGGGAATCAGCCCCAGCATTTT CASSAHPGTGNQPQHF
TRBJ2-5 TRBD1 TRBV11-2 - TGTGCCAGCAGCTTTGGGACAGGCCCAGAGACCCAGTACTTC CASSFGTGPETQYF
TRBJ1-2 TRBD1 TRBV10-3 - TGTGCCATCAAGCCCGCCACAGGGGGCACCAGGAGCTATGGCTACACCTTC CAIKPATGGTRSYGYTF
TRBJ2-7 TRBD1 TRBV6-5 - TGTGCCAGCAGTCCGGGACAGTACTCCTACGAGCAGTACTTC CASSPGQYSYEQYF
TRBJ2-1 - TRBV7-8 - TGTGCCAGCAGCCCCCTGGGCGGGGCCGCCTACAATGAGCAGTTCTTC CASSPLGGAAYNEQFF
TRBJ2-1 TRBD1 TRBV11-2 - TGTGCCAGCAGCTTAGGACTCCGGGACAGGGGCTACAATGAGCAGTTCTTC CASSLGLRDRGYNEQFF
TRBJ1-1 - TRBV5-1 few TGCGCCAGCAGTAAGGGGCCGAACACTGAAGCTTTCTTT CASSKGPNTEAFF
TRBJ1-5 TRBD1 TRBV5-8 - TGTGCCAGCAGCTTGGCAGAGTCAGGGGGCCGGGGGGCCCAGCATTTT CASSLAESGGRGAQHF
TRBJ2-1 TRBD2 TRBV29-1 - TGCAGCGTTGAAGGGGAAACTAGCGGGAATTACAATGAGCAGTTCTTC CSVEGETSGNYNEQFF
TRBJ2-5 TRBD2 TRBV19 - TGTGCCAGTAGGAGACTAGCGGAAGAGACCCAGTACTTC CASRRLAEETQYF
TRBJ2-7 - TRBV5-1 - TGCGCCAGCAGCTCCCGTACAGAGTACGAGCAGTACTTC CASSSRTEYEQYF
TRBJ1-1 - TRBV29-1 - TGCAGCGCCGTCCCAGTAATGAACACTGAAGCTTTCTTT CSAVPVMNTEAFF
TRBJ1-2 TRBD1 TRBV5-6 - TGTGCCAGCAGCTTGTTGGGACAGATAATCTATGGCTACACCTTC CASSLLGQIIYGYTF